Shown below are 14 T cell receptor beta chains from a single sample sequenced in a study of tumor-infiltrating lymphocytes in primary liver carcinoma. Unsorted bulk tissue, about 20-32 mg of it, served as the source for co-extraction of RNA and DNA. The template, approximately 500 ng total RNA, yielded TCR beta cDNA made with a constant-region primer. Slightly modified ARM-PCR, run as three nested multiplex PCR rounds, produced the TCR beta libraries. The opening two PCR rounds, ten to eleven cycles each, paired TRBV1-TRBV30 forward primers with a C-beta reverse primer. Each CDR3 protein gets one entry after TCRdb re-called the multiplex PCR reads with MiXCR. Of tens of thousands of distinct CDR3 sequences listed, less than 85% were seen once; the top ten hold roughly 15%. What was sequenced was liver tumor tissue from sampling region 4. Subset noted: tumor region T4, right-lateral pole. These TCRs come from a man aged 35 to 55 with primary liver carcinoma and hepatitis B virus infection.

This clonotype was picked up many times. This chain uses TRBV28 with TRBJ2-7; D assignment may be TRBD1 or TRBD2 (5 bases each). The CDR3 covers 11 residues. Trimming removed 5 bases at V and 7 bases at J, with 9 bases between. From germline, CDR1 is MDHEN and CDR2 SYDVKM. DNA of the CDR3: TGTGCCAGCAGTGACTGGGGGGAGCAGTACTTC. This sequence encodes CASSDWGEQYF.

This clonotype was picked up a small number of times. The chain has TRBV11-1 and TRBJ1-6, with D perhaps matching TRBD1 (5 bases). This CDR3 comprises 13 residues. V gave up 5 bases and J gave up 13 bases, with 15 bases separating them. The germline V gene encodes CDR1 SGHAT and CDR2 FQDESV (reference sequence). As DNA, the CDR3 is TGTGCCAGCAGCCGGACACTTATTTCGCCCCTCCACTTT. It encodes CASSRTLISPLHF.

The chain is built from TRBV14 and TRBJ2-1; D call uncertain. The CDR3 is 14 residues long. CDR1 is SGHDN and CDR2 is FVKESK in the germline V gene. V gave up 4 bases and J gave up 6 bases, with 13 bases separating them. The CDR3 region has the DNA TGTGCCAGCAGCCCGAGAGTTTTTGGCAATGAGCAGTTCTTC. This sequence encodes CASSPRVFGNEQFF.

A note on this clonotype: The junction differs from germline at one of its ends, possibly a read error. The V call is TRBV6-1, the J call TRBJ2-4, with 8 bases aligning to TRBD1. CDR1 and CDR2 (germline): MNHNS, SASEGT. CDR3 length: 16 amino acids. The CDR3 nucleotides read TGTGTCAGCAGTGCCACAGGGGGGTTAGGCAATAACATTCAGTACTTC. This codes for CVSSATGGLGNNIQYF.

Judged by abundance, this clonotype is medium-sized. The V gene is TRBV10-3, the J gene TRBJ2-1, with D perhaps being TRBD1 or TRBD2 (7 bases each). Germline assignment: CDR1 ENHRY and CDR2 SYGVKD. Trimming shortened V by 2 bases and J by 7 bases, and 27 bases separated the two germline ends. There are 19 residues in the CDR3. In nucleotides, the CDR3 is TGTGCCATCAGTGAGCCTGGGACAGTCGGGGCGGGAGACTTGAATGAGCAGTTCTTC. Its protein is CAISEPGTVGAGDLNEQFF.

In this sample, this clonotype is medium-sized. CDR3 in DNA: TGCGCCAGCAGCCAAGATAGGGGGGCGGGAGACGAGCAGTACTTC. It specifies CASSQDRGAGDEQYF. The J gene is TRBJ2-7, the V gene TRBV4-3; D is perhaps TRBD2 (7 bases). Germline V CDR1 and CDR2: LGHNA, YSLEER. The CDR3 has 15 residues. The V and J ends lost 0 bases and 5 bases respectively, with 14 bases between them.

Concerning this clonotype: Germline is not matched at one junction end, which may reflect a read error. CDR3 sequence: CVSRGKRSYVQYF. The CDR3 region has the DNA TGTGTCAGCAGGGGGAAGCGATCCTACGTGCAGTATTTC. The chain uses TRBV11-1 and TRBJ2-7; 7 bases agree with TRBD1. The CDR3 loop spans 13 amino acids. Germline CDR1 and CDR2: SGHAT and FQDESV (reference sequence).

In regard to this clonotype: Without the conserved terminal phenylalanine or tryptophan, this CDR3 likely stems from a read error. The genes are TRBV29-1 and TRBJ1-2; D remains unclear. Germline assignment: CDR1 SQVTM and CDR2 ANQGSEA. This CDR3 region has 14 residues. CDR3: CGVEVDGPGIGYTL. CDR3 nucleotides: TGTGGCGTTGAAGTCGACGGACCCGGTATTGGCTACACCCTC.

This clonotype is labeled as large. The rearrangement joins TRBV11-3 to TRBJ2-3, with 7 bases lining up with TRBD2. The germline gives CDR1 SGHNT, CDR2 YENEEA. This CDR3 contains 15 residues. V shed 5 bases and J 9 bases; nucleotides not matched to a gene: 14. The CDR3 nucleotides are TGTGCCAGCAGCCCGGGGGGACTCCAGGGCGGAACGCAGTATTTT. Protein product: CASSPGGLQGGTQYF.

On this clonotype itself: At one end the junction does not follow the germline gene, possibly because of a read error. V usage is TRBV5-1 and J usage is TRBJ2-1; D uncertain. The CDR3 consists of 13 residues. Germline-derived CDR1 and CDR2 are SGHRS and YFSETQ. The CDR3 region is CANSSYVGNEQFF. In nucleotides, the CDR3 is TGCGCCAACAGCTCGTACGTGGGAAATGAGCAGTTCTTC.

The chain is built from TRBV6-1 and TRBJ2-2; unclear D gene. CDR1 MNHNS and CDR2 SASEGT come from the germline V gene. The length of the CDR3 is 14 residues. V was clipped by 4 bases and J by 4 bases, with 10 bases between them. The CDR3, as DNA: TGTGCCAGCAGTGTTAGCAAATTCACCGGGGAGCTGTTTTTT. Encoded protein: CASSVSKFTGELFF.

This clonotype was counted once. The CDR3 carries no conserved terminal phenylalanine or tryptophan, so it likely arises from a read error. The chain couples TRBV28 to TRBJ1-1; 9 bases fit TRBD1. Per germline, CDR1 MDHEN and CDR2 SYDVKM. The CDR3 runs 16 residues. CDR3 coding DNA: TGCGCCAGCAGTCCCTTGGGACAGGGTATGAACACTGAAGCTTTCTCT. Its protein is CASSPLGQGMNTEAFS.

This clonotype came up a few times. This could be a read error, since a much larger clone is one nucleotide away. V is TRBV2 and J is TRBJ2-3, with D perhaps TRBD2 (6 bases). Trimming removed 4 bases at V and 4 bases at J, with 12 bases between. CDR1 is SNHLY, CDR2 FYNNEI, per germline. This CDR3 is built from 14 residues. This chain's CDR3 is CASSGLVGADTQYF. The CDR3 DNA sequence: TGTGCCAGCAGTGGACTAGTGGGAGCAGATACGCAGTATTTT.

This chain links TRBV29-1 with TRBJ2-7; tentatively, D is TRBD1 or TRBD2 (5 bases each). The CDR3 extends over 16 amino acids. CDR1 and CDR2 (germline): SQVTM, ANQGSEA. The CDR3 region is CSVMASGTATPYEQYF. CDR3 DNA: TGCAGTGTCATGGCATCTGGGACCGCCACTCCCTACGAGCAGTACTTC.